This T cell receptor (beta chain) was retrieved from a study of blood T cell repertoires in COVID-19. Study-level background: Spain, Italy and the United States supplied samples that represented acute and convalescent COVID-19. From T cells, B-cell-depleted T cells, or PBMCs came the material, which was cDNA or gDNA.

Self-reported history from a screening survey and questionnaire set each donor's cohort. Under the authors' procedure: The authors estimated nucleated cell counts from reference gene primer amplification. Here immunoSEQ multiplex PCR was the method, and the copy in TCRdb shows in-frame clones only, minus some. The V and J calls and clone size come from that table; D and trimming were worked out from the DNA. The sample records approximately 260,000 clones, approximately 86% being singletons. This CDR3 is 18 amino acids long. V dropped 1 base and J dropped 5 bases, with 22 bases sitting between them. Germline V lookup: CDR1 MNHEY, CDR2 SMNVEV (reference sequence).

This TCR derives from a woman aged 40 to 50 with acute COVID-19. The chain uses TRBV27 and TRBJ2-3, with a tentative D call TRBD2 (7 bases). The sequencing sample was made of PBMCs or T cells enriched from blood (not recorded which). CDR3 nucleotide sequence: TGTGCCAGCAGTTTATATAGCCTAGCGGAGGGGGGTCGAGATACGCAGTATTTT. It codes for CASSLYSLAEGGRDTQYF.